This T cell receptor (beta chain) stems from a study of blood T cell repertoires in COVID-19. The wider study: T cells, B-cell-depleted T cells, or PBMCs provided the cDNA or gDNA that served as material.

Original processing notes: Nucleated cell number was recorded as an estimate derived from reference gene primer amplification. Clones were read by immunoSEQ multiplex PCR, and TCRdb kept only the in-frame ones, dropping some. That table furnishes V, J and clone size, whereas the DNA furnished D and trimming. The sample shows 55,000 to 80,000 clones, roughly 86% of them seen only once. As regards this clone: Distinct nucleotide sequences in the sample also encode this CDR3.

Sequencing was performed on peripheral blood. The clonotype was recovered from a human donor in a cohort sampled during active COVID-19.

The DNA for the CDR3 is TGTGCCAGCAGTTACGCAGGGAACTATGGCTACACCTTC. Its translation is CASSYAGNYGYTF. The rearrangement uses TRBV6-5 and TRBJ1-2; D is perhaps TRBD1 (5 bases). There are 13 residues in the CDR3. The germline V and J ends were trimmed by 2 bases and 2 bases, with 6 bases remaining between them. CDR1 and CDR2 from the germline V gene are MNHEY and SVGAGI.